The 31 T cell receptor beta chains reported below all come from one sample, sequenced in a study of naive and memory T cell subsets. Two oligonucleotides, mixed equimolar, formed the beta constant-region primer covering TRBC1 and TRBC2. Ligated cDNA was amplified by four rounds of PCR with nested alpha and beta constant-region primers and SP2. TCRdb recomputed calls from the UMI-ligation and nested PCR reads with MiXCR, one row per CDR3 protein. The profile shows approximately 31,000 distinct CDR3 sequences, approximately 17% of them singletons. Source material: effector memory CD4+ T cells from blood. Subset described: effector memory, CD45RA- CD27-. The receptors come from a human donor in good health.

This clonotype was seen ten or more times. CDR3: CASVGGSSGANVLTF. The CDR3 DNA reads TGTGCCAGTGTAGGGGGCTCCTCTGGGGCCAACGTCCTGACTTTC. The V and J genes are TRBV28 and TRBJ2-6; 7 positions agree with TRBD1. This CDR3 has 15 amino acids. Germline lookup yields CDR1 MDHEN and CDR2 SYDVKM. J gave up 0 bases and V 9 bases, and 5 bases lay outside the gene matches.

Within the sample, this clonotype is medium-sized. The rearrangement uses TRBV20-1 and TRBJ2-1; unclear D gene. Germline-derived CDR1 and CDR2 are DFQATT and SNEGSKA (reference sequence). The CDR3 is 13 amino acids. Trimming left V 0 bases short and J 5 bases short, with 8 bases between. The CDR3 nucleotides are TGCAGTGCTAGAGAAGACGGAGACAATGAGCAGTTCTTC. It is translated as CSAREDGDNEQFF.

This clonotype appeared many times. This chain joins TRBV2 and TRBJ2-3; 11 nucleotides match TRBD2. This CDR3 has 18 residues. V lost 3 bases and J lost 5; bases outside the gene matches: 13. Germline CDR1 reads SNHLY; CDR2 reads FYNNEI. In DNA, the CDR3 is TGTGCCAGCAGTGATCCGGGTTCTAGCGGGAGGTATGGAGATACGCAGTATTTT. This sequence encodes CASSDPGSSGRYGDTQYF.

This clonotype is termed medium-sized (0.01 to 0.1%). The chain carries TRBV9 and TRBJ2-1, with TRBD2 matching 11 bases. Trimming cost V 1 base and J 9 bases; bases outside gene matches: 3. The CDR3 is 14 amino acids. Germline loops: CDR1 SGDLS, CDR2 YYNGEE. CDR3 DNA sequence: TGTGCCAGCAGCGTAACTAGCGGGAGTCGTGAGCAGTTCTTC. Its translation: CASSVTSGSREQFF.

CDR3 sequence reads: CASSLDSRGFYGYTF. The CDR3 coding sequence is TGTGCCAGCAGCTTAGATTCAAGGGGTTTCTATGGCTACACCTTC. The V gene is TRBV7-2, the J gene TRBJ1-2, with TRBD1 as a possible D gene (5 bases). The CDR3 is made up of 15 amino acids. Looked up from germline, CDR1 is SGHTA and CDR2 is FQGNSA. V was clipped by 1 base and J by 4 bases, with 13 bases between them.

The genes are TRBV20-1 and TRBJ2-7; perhaps TRBD1 as D (6 bases). Germline V gene data show CDR1 as DFQATT and CDR2 as SNEGSKA (reference sequence). This CDR3 spans 17 amino acids. Trimming pared 0 bases from V and 0 bases from J, leaving 18 bases between. CDR3 sequence reads: CSARDRDTAPYSYEQYF. In nucleotides, the CDR3 is TGCAGTGCTAGAGATAGGGACACAGCCCCCTACTCCTACGAGCAGTACTTC.

The genes are TRBV20-1 and TRBJ2-7, with 14 bases fitting TRBD2. The CDR3 runs 18 residues. V lost 4 bases, J lost 2 bases, and 13 bases stayed unmatched. Germline CDR1 reads DFQATT; CDR2 reads SNEGSKA (reference sequence). CDR3 coding DNA: TGCAGTGCTAAACTGACTAGCGGGAGGGTGGCTAAAACCTACGAGCAGTACTTC. Its translation is CSAKLTSGRVAKTYEQYF.

This clonotype was detected only a few times. The rearrangement uses TRBV25-1 and TRBJ1-3; D uncertain. Trimming took 4 bases from V and 0 from J, leaving 7 bases between them. CDR1 and CDR2 (germline): MGHDK, SYGVNS. The CDR3 consists of 14 residues. The CDR3 region is CASSGTGSGNTIYF. The DNA of the CDR3 is TGTGCCAGCAGTGGAACGGGCTCTGGAAACACCATATATTTT. The full variable domain, with the rest looked up from reference TRBV25-1 and TRBJ1-3, is EADIYQTPRYLVIGTGKKITLECSQTMGHDKMYWYQQDPGMELHLIHYSYGVNSTEKGDLSSESTVSRIRTEHFPLTLESARPSHTSQYLCASSGTGSGNTIYFGEGSWLTVV.

This clonotype was seen many times. The chain has TRBV7-2 and TRBJ1-3, with D unclear. The CDR3 sequence is 11 residues long. The ends were cut back, 6 bases at V and 3 bases at J, with 3 bases in the middle. Germline V CDR1 and CDR2: SGHTA, FQGNSA. CDR3 sequence reads: CASSDGNTIYF. The CDR3 DNA is TGTGCCAGCAGTGATGGAAACACCATATATTTT.

This chain links TRBV5-6 with TRBJ2-2; TRBD1 might be the D (6 bases). V lost 1 base and J 6 bases, leaving 13 bases between the germline ends. CDR1 and CDR2 (germline): SGHDT, YYEEEE. CDR3 size: 15 residues. For the CDR3, the DNA is TGTGCCAGCAGCTTGCCACAGGGAAGGGCCGGGGAGCTGTTTTTT. Protein product: CASSLPQGRAGELFF.

This clonotype was counted a few times. The chain joins TRBV6-6 to TRBJ1-3; 7 positions agree with TRBD1. The V segment lost 6 bases and the J segment 2 bases; nucleotides outside the gene matches: 7. Per the germline V gene, CDR1 is MNHNY and CDR2 is SVGAGI (reference sequence). The CDR3 spans 15 residues. The CDR3 protein is CASSDPQGTGNTIYF. In nucleotides, the CDR3 is TGTGCCAGCAGCGATCCACAGGGGACTGGAAACACCATATATTTT.

Concerning this clonotype: This clone may be a read error of a much larger clone one base away. The chain employs TRBV7-2 and TRBJ1-2; D call uncertain. V lost 3 bases, J lost 7 bases, and 21 bases lay in between. CDR1 SGHTA and CDR2 FQGNSA come from the germline V gene. The length of the CDR3 is 16 residues. CDR3 nucleotide sequence: TGTGCCAGCAGCTTGGCGGCTTGGACCACCACGGGTGGCTACACCTTC. Translation: CASSLAAWTTTGGYTF.

This clonotype occurred a few times. This chain links TRBV2 with TRBJ2-1; the match to TRBD2 covers 9 bases. There are 13 residues in the CDR3. Germline trimming cut 4 bases from V and 8 bases from J; bases unmatched to any gene: 3. The germline V gene encodes CDR1 SNHLY and CDR2 FYNNEI. In DNA, the CDR3 is TGTGCCAGCAGTGGTCGACTAGCGGATGAGCAGTTCTTC. Translation gives CASSGRLADEQFF.

The chain joins TRBV9 to TRBJ2-2; 7 nucleotides line up with TRBD2. The V and J ends lost 1 base and 2 bases, in that order; junction bases with no gene match: 5. Per germline, CDR1 SGDLS and CDR2 YYNGEE. The CDR3 has 16 amino acids. The CDR3 reads CASSVNPSGNTGELFF. The CDR3 DNA sequence: TGTGCCAGCAGCGTAAATCCTAGCGGAAACACCGGGGAGCTGTTTTTT.

This chain uses TRBV28 with TRBJ2-7, with 9 bases lining up with TRBD1. V shed 8 bases and J 4 bases; nucleotides not matched to a gene: 6. CDR1 and CDR2 (germline): MDHEN, SYDVKM. The CDR3 loop spans 13 amino acids. CDR3 in DNA: TGTGCCAGCGCCACAGGGGGCTTGTACGAGCAGTACTTC. This sequence encodes CASATGGLYEQYF.

V usage is TRBV24-1 and J usage is TRBJ2-1, with TRBD2 as a possible D gene (7 bases). The CDR3 totals 17 residues. CDR1 and CDR2 from the germline V gene are KGHDR and SFDVKD. V gave up 3 bases and J gave up 7 bases, with 21 bases separating them. CDR3 loop: CATSDSTLARRGNEQFF. In DNA, the CDR3 is TGTGCCACCAGTGATAGCACACTAGCGCGAAGGGGGAATGAGCAGTTCTTC.

The chain uses TRBV28 and TRBJ1-4, with D tentatively TRBD1 (5 bases). The germline CDR1 and CDR2 sequences are MDHEN and SYDVKM. There are 14 residues in the CDR3. Trimming pared 5 bases from V and 0 bases from J, leaving 7 bases between. CDR3 residues: CASSRQPTNEKLFF. As DNA, the CDR3 is TGTGCCAGCAGTCGACAGCCAACTAATGAAAAACTGTTTTTT.

This clonotype appeared a few times. V is TRBV28 and J is TRBJ1-5, with D hard to call. From germline, CDR1 is MDHEN and CDR2 SYDVKM. The CDR3 has 15 residues. Deletions cut 7 bases from V and 4 bases from J, with 17 bases between. The CDR3 DNA reads TGTGCCAGCAAACCCTCAGGTTCCCAAAATCAGCCCCAGCATTTT. Residues: CASKPSGSQNQPQHF.

In this sample, this clonotype is medium-sized. The chain carries TRBV29-1 and TRBJ1-2; 7 bases fit TRBD1. Losses at the gene ends were 4 bases for V and 3 bases for J; bases not matched to a gene: 11. The CDR3 sequence is 15 residues long. Germline V gives CDR1 SQVTM, CDR2 ANQGSEA. The CDR3 here is CSVVPPRGADYGYTF. The CDR3 bases are TGCAGCGTTGTCCCGCCCAGGGGGGCGGACTATGGCTACACCTTC. The whole variable domain, remainder taken from reference TRBV29-1 and TRBJ1-2, is SAVISQKPSRDICQRGTSLTIQCQVDSQVTMMFWYRQQPGQSLTLIATANQGSEATYESGFVIDKFPISRPNLTFSTLTVSNMSPEDSSIYLCSVVPPRGADYGYTFGSGTRLTVV.

This clonotype was recorded at least ten times. The rearrangement links TRBV5-1 to TRBJ1-5; possible D gene TRBD1, 6 bases. The CDR3 is 15 residues long. The germline V gene has CDR1 SGHRS and CDR2 YFSETQ. Trimming left V 4 bases short and J 0 bases short, with 11 bases between. CDR3 residues: CASSPGGYSNQPQHF. The DNA of the CDR3 is TGCGCCAGCAGCCCTGGGGGCTATAGCAATCAGCCCCAGCATTTT.

This clonotype was seen at least ten times. The chain carries TRBV6-5 and TRBJ1-1; TRBD1 matches 8 bases. The CDR3 covers 15 residues. J lost 4 bases, V lost 6 bases, and 10 bases had no gene match. The germline gives CDR1 MNHEY, CDR2 SVGAGI. In nucleotides, the CDR3 is TGTGCCAGCAGAGGCATTACAGGGGGGGGCACTGAAGCTTTCTTT. It encodes CASRGITGGGTEAFF.

This clonotype was observed at least ten times. The rearrangement joins TRBV28 to TRBJ1-1; TRBD1 aligns across 9 bases. The CDR3 consists of 16 residues. V was pared by 8 bases and J by 2 bases, with 12 bases of the junction left unmatched. Germline V gene data show CDR1 as MDHEN and CDR2 as SYDVKM. The CDR3 coding sequence is TGTGCCAGCGGCAAAACAGGGGGCGCGGGAAACACTGAAGCTTTCTTT. Its protein product is CASGKTGGAGNTEAFF.

The table lists this clonotype with many counts. The chain carries TRBV29-1 and TRBJ1-1, with TRBD1 matching over 9 bases. Germline CDR1 and CDR2: SQVTM and ANQGSEA. With 4 bases clipped from V and 2 bases from J, the junction kept 5 bases outside the gene matches. The CDR3 is 14 amino acids. CDR3 nucleotides: TGCAGCGTTGGGGACAGGGTGTTCAACACTGAAGCTTTCTTT. Encoded protein: CSVGDRVFNTEAFF.

V gene TRBV30 combines with J gene TRBJ2-7; 8 bases agree with TRBD2. The V gene end was trimmed by 3 bases and the J gene end by 7 bases; junction bases not matched to a gene: 11. Germline values: CDR1 GTSNPN, CDR2 SVGIG (reference sequence). There are 14 residues in the CDR3. CDR3 protein: CAWSRGLERVEQYF. DNA for the CDR3: TGTGCCTGGAGCCGGGGACTAGAACGTGTGGAGCAGTACTTC.

The J gene is TRBJ1-1, the V gene TRBV28; the D gene is possibly TRBD1 (6 bases). Trimming left V 6 bases short and J 0 bases short, with 20 bases between. CDR3 length equals 17 residues. Germline V gene lookup returns CDR1 MDHEN and CDR2 SYDVKM. The CDR3 nucleotides are TGTGCCAGCAGCACCCCCTTCTTCGACAGGTTGAACACTGAAGCTTTCTTT. Protein product: CASSTPFFDRLNTEAFF.

The table lists this clonotype with a few counts. The V and J genes are TRBV5-4 and TRBJ2-7; unclear D gene. The V gene's germline CDR1 is SGHNT and CDR2 YYREEE (reference sequence). Trimming removed 0 bases from V and 0 bases from J, with 7 bases in between. The CDR3 sequence is 14 residues long. The chain's CDR3 is CASSLELASYEQYF. The CDR3 nucleotides read TGTGCCAGCAGCTTGGAACTGGCCTCCTACGAGCAGTACTTC.

The chain uses TRBV7-2 and TRBJ1-1, with unresolved D. Germline CDR1 reads SGHTA; CDR2 reads FQGNSA. The CDR3 extends over 14 amino acids. V dropped 5 bases and J dropped 3 bases, with 13 bases sitting between them. The CDR3 DNA reads TGTGCCAGCAGCCTCACCGCGGGGTACACTGAAGCTTTCTTT. It specifies CASSLTAGYTEAFF.

The table lists this clonotype with many counts. J is TRBJ2-7 and V is TRBV7-9, with D tentatively TRBD1 (6 bases). This CDR3 spans 15 amino acids. Germline values: CDR1 SEHNR, CDR2 FQNEAQ (reference sequence). The V gene lost 3 bases and the J gene lost 0 bases, with 12 bases spanning the gap. CDR3 residues: CASSFPQGASYEQYF. In DNA form, the CDR3 reads TGTGCCAGCAGCTTTCCACAGGGTGCCTCCTACGAGCAGTACTTC.

This clonotype has a count of ten or more. This chain uses TRBV9 with TRBJ1-6; 12 nucleotides line up with TRBD1. This CDR3 has 16 residues. V was clipped by 0 bases and J by 10 bases; unmatched bases: 5. Germline CDR1 and CDR2: SGDLS and YYNGEE. CDR3: CASSVEGTGGNSPLHF. Written as DNA, the CDR3 is TGTGCCAGCAGCGTAGAGGGGACAGGGGGCAACTCACCCCTCCACTTT.

This clonotype was found many times. V usage is TRBV20-1 and J usage is TRBJ2-2; 8 bases align to TRBD1. This CDR3 comprises 15 residues. Germline V CDR1 and CDR2: DFQATT, SNEGSKA (reference sequence). Losses at the gene ends were 3 bases for V and 4 bases for J; bases not matched to a gene: 7. CDR3: CSASGQGARTGELFF. CDR3 coding DNA: TGCAGTGCTAGCGGGCAGGGGGCGCGCACCGGGGAGCTGTTTTTT.

In this sample, this clonotype turned up many times. The gene calls are TRBV15 and TRBJ2-1, with D hard to call. V gave up 0 bases and J gave up 4 bases, with 7 bases separating them. The germline CDR1 and CDR2 sequences are LNHNV and YYDKDF (reference sequence). The CDR3 loop spans 14 amino acids. In DNA, the CDR3 is TGTGCCACCAGCAGAGAACAGATATACAATGAGCAGTTCTTC. Translation gives CATSREQIYNEQFF.